The entry below describes one T cell receptor beta chain. Its antigen is undetermined. These data originate in a study of cytomegalovirus exposure and HLA in healthy donors. 13 Jbeta primers and 60 Vbeta primers were used for the PCR. Sequenced by immunoSEQ multiplex PCR; TCRdb stores in-frame clones only, minus some. The sample has some 100,000 clones, about 68% seen once. Findings and limits, study-wide: Investigators reported 164 TCR beta chains as tied to cytomegalovirus. It was only CMV serostatus that was available as immune exposure information.

The germline CDR1 and CDR2 sequences are LNHNV and YYDKDF (reference sequence). The CDR3 loop spans 16 amino acids. Deletions cut 3 bases from V and 4 bases from J, with 16 bases between. Sequencing was carried out using PBMCs. This TCR was recovered from a woman aged 50 to 65 in good health and CMV-seropositive. This chain connects TRBV15 to TRBJ2-1; D not certain. CDR3 region: CATSRTLVASYNEQFF. The DNA of the CDR3 is TGTGCCACCAGCAGGACTCTGGTCGCGTCGTACAATGAGCAGTTCTTC.